This TCR beta chain came from a study of blood T cell repertoires in COVID-19. The wider study: There were acute and convalescent COVID-19 samples, and they came from the United States, Italy and Spain. From T cells, B-cell-depleted T cells, or PBMCs came the material, which was cDNA or gDNA.

Trimming pared 5 bases from V and 1 base from J, leaving 23 bases between. CDR1 LNHNV and CDR2 YYDKDF come from the germline V gene (reference sequence). This CDR3 contains 18 residues. Per the study methods: How many nucleated cells were present was estimated from reference gene primer amplification. Only in-frame clones appear in the TCRdb table, and some are missing; sequencing was by immunoSEQ multiplex PCR. D and trimming were read from the DNA, whereas the V and J calls and clone size are those reported in that table. Of 250,000 or so clones detected, more than 75% appear once; the ten largest clones hold approximately 1.4%.

The TCR was taken from a middle-aged woman who had recovered from COVID-19. Sequencing was carried out using peripheral blood. This rearrangement joins TRBV15 to TRBJ2-5, with D perhaps TRBD2 (5 bases). The chain's CDR3 is CATSETLGGTGGQETQYF. CDR3 nucleotide sequence: TGTGCCACCAGCGAAACCTTAGGAGGCACGGGTGGCCAAGAGACCCAGTACTTC.